This section outlines one TCR beta chain sequence together with its context. What it binds is unknown. The T cells that were sequenced for TCR beta were CD8+ and CD4+ cells from blood. The multiple sclerosis control group comprised treatment-naive patients with stable or active relapsing-remitting disease. Reverse transcription of roughly 0.5 to 1 ug RNA used random hexamers. Amplification of TCR beta CDR3 used immunoSEQ multiplex PCR across 54 Vbeta and 13 Jbeta. TCRdb ran MiXCR on the immunoSEQ multiplex PCR reads and lists one entry per CDR3 protein. Seen here are about 300,000 distinct CDR3 sequences, about nine tenths observed once, and the top ten hold 0.18%. The CDR3 spans 16 residues. The junction had 7 bases not matched to a gene; V was cut back by 5 bases and J by 3 bases. The data are from a study of CD8 T cells in Susac syndrome. Study results and limitations: The TCR sequencing and HLA analysis in the study involved a relatively small number of individuals, as the study acknowledged.

The source of this sequence is a human donor with multiple sclerosis. Sequenced: CD8+ T cells from PBMCs. This chain joins TRBV12-3 or TRBV12-4 and TRBJ2-1; 10 bases match TRBD2. As DNA, the CDR3 is TGTGCCAGCAGTGGAACTACTAGCGGGGTCTACAATGAGCAGTTCTTC. Translated, it gives CASSGTTSGVYNEQFF.